The 7 T cell receptor beta chains in this list originate from one sample, sequenced in a study of blood T cell repertoires in COVID-19. Libraries were prepared by immunoSEQ multiplex PCR; TCRdb keeps only in-frame clonotypes and omits some of them. The data hold about 300,000 clones, with 70% to 90% observed a single time. The specimen was PBMCs or T cells enriched from blood (not recorded which). Receptors originate from a man aged 30 to 39 who had recovered from COVID-19.

The V and J genes are TRBV27 and TRBJ1-2; 7 positions match TRBD1. Germline V gene sequence: CDR1 MNHEY, CDR2 SMNVEV (reference sequence). Trimming cost V 4 bases and J 1 base; bases outside gene matches: 9. The CDR3 totals 16 residues. CDR3 loop: CASSSRDRSFNYGYTF. The CDR3 coding sequence is TGTGCCAGCAGTTCCCGGGACAGATCGTTTAACTATGGCTACACCTTC.

This chain joins TRBV6-4 and TRBJ1-5; 7 positions agree with TRBD1. The CDR3 runs to 14 residues. V trimming: 3 bases; J trimming: 5 bases; junction bases outside the gene matches: 4. Germline CDR1 and CDR2: MRHNA and SNTAGT. The CDR3 here is CASSESGGDQPQHF. The CDR3, as DNA: TGTGCCAGCAGTGAATCAGGGGGTGATCAGCCCCAGCATTTT.

The chain links TRBV2 to TRBJ1-2; D is unclear. Trimming left V 4 bases short and J 0 bases short, with 9 bases between. Germline V lookup: CDR1 SNHLY, CDR2 FYNNEI. The CDR3 length is 14 residues. The DNA of the CDR3 is TGTGCCAGCAGTGGGGCAGTTACTAACTATGGCTACACCTTC. Amino acids: CASSGAVTNYGYTF.

The rearrangement joins TRBV5-1 to TRBJ2-3; a possible D gene is TRBD2 (6 bases). Looked up from germline, CDR1 is SGHRS and CDR2 is YFSETQ. The length of the CDR3 is 11 residues. The germline V and J ends were trimmed by 6 bases and 8 bases, with 10 bases remaining between them. The CDR3 nucleotides read TGCGCCAGCAACTACGGGGGTACGCAGTATTTT. As protein: CASNYGGTQYF. Full variable domain (rest looked up from reference TRBV5-1 and TRBJ2-3): KAGVTQTPRYLIKTRGQQVTLSCSPISGHRSVSWYQQTPGQGLQFLFEYFSETQRNKGNFPGRFSGRQFSNSRSEMNVSTLELGDSALYLCASNYGGTQYFGPGTRLTVL.

V usage is TRBV14 and J usage is TRBJ2-6; 11 bases are shared with TRBD1. Germline assignment: CDR1 SGHDN and CDR2 FVKESK. CDR3 length: 18 residues. V lost 6 bases and J lost 0; bases outside the gene matches: 7. The CDR3 loop reads CASSRTGGDSSGANVLTF. The CDR3 coding sequence is TGTGCCAGCAGTCGGACAGGGGGCGATTCCTCTGGGGCCAACGTCCTGACTTTC.

The chain couples TRBV11-2 to TRBJ1-6; D gene unclear. V shed 2 bases and J shed 9 bases, with 17 bases lying between them. The germline CDR1 and CDR2 sequences are SGHAT and FQNNGV. The CDR3 runs 16 residues. The CDR3 sequence is CASSLQLRPRGSPLHF. The CDR3, as DNA: TGTGCCAGCAGCTTACAGCTCCGGCCCCGAGGTTCACCCCTCCACTTT.

The rearrangement links TRBV7-2 to TRBJ1-4, with TRBD1 identical over 7 bases. J gave up 17 bases and V 7 bases, and 13 bases lay outside the gene matches. The germline V gene encodes CDR1 SGHTA and CDR2 FQGNSA. The CDR3 runs 12 residues. As DNA, the CDR3 is TGTGCCAGCAACCAGCAAGGGGGCGCTTACTTTTTT. It translates to CASNQQGGAYFF.